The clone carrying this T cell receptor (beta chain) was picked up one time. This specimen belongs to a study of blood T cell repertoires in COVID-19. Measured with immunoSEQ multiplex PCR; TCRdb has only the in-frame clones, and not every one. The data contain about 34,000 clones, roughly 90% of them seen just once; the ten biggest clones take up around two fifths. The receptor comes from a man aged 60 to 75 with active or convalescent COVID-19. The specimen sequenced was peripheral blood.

CDR3 loop: CASSVAAGTGRDEKLFF. The CDR3 DNA reads TGTGCCAGCAGCGTAGCGGCTGGGACAGGGAGGGATGAAAAACTGTTTTTT. This rearrangement joins TRBV9 to TRBJ1-4, with 9 positions matching TRBD1. Germline V CDR1 and CDR2: SGDLS, YYNGEE. CDR3 length: 17 residues. Germline trimming cut 0 bases from V and 6 bases from J; bases unmatched to any gene: 9.